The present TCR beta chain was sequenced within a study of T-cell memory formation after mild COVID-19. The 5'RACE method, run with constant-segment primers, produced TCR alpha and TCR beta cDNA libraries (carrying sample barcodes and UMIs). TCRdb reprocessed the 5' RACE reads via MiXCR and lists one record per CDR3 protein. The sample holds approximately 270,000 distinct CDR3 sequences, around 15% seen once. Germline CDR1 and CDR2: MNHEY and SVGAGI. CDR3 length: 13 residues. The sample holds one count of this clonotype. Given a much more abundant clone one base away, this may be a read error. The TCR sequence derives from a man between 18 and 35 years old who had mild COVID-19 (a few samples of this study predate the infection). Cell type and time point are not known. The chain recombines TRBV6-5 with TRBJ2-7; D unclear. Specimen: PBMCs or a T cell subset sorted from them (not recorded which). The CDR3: CASSYSMGSERYV. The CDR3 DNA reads TGTGCCAGCAGTTACTCGATGGGTTCCGAGCGGTACGTC.